This T cell receptor beta chain was recorded in a study of blood T cells in healthy people across ages. The CDR3 totals 12 residues. From germline, CDR1 is MNHEY and CDR2 SMNVEV (reference sequence). V was clipped by 8 bases and J by 8 bases, with 13 bases between them. Using a J-beta primer mix together with a sample-barcoded 5' primer, a second PCR was run for about 6 to 11 cycles. MiXCR was run by TCRdb on the 5' RACE reads, yielding one entry per CDR3 protein. The repertoire holds hundreds of thousands of distinct CDR3 sequences, with 29% as singletons. The specimen sequenced was blood. This chain links TRBV27 with TRBJ2-1; D gene uncertain. The source is a woman of 80 years or more in good health. The CDR3: CASRRLPHEQFF. CDR3 DNA: TGTGCCAGCCGCCGCTTGCCCCATGAGCAGTTCTTC.